Listed below are T cell receptor beta chains from one sample, sequenced in a study of blood T cell repertoires in COVID-19. The assay was immunoSEQ multiplex PCR, and TCRdb's table has in-frame clones only and misses some. This sample yields about 200,000 clones, of which around 82% are seen a single time; roughly 7% belongs to the top ten. Input material: PBMCs or T cells enriched from blood (not recorded which). The receptors were gathered from a man in his forties or fifties who had recovered from COVID-19. The CDR3 runs from the conserved cysteine through the conserved F or W.

TRBV5-6	TRBJ2-2	CASSLGGWEAGELFF
TRBV6-6	TRBJ2-7	CASRRNRGPYEQYF
TRBV2	TRBJ2-1	CASSERDTRQFF
TRBV5-5	TRBJ2-7	CASSLAGQGRSSYEQYF
TRBV5-1	TRBJ1-1	CASTPSGRAYTEAFF
TRBV25-1	TRBJ2-2	CASSPSSGGTGELFF
TRBV2	TRBJ1-5	CASRDRLSNQPQHF
TRBV6-1	TRBJ2-6	CASSDRASGANVLTF
TRBV5-1	TRBJ1-2	CASSPTITEGYTF
TRBV7-9	TRBJ1-6	CASSEGAGNSPLHF
TRBV10-3	TRBJ1-3	CAISETLVSSGNTIYF
TRBV5-6	TRBJ1-5	CASSLASGQGFGQPQHF
TRBV5-8	TRBJ1-1	CASSWGGRGAFF
TRBV19	TRBJ2-2	CASSIAGGSGGELFF
TRBV19	TRBJ1-1	CASSQTGVTEAFF
TRBV19	TRBJ1-4	CASRSRGKEKLFF
TRBV6-2/TRBV6-3	TRBJ1-3	CASSKGQRSSGNTIYF
TRBV4-2	TRBJ2-1	CASSQEITGGRNEQFF
TRBV5-4	TRBJ2-1	CASSSKRGANNEQFF
TRBV19	TRBJ2-7	CASREGTYSYEQYF
TRBV7-9	TRBJ1-1	CASNLGGNTEAFF
TRBV15	TRBJ1-2	CATSRDRGNYGYTF
TRBV9	TRBJ2-5	CASSVGTSGVETQYF
TRBV6-1	TRBJ1-2	CASSELPQGVYGYTF
TRBV24-1	TRBJ2-1	CATSPEHSYNEQFF
TRBV7-9	TRBJ2-3	CASSLESPGDWYF
TRBV10-3	TRBJ2-3	CAISEPGQSSADTQYF
TRBV5-8	TRBJ2-7	CASSFNGGHYEQYF
TRBV7-3	TRBJ1-2	CASSPPGENGYTF
TRBV5-4	TRBJ1-2	CASTLQGAANYGYTF
TRBV5-1	TRBJ2-1	CASSLAGGNNEQFF
TRBV5-1	TRBJ1-2	CASSFHAGLDYGYTF
TRBV4-1	TRBJ1-5	CASSQEINRAYQPQHF
TRBV5-4	TRBJ1-1	CASRRAGTQPEAFF
TRBV5-4	TRBJ2-2	CASRPGGPLGNTGELFF
TRBV3-1/TRBV3-2	TRBJ1-2	CASSPNRVTNYGYTF
TRBV6-5	TRBJ2-1	CASSRKSSSYNEQFF
TRBV5-8	TRBJ1-2	CASTLPGQGYGYTF
TRBV5-8	TRBJ1-2	CASSLRAGTGGSGYTF
TRBV10-3	TRBJ1-6	CAISDVLWDRAYNSPLHF
TRBV4-2	TRBJ1-6	CASSQDRISYNSPLHF